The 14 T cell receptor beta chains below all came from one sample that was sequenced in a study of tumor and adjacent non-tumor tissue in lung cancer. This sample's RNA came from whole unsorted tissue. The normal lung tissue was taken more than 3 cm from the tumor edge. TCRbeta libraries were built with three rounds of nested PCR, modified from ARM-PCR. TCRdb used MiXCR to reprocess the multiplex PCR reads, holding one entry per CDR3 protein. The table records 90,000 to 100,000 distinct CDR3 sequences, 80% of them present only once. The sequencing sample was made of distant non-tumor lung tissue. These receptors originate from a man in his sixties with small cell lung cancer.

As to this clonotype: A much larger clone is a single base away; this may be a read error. The DNA of the CDR3 is TGTGCCAGCAGCTCGGGACAGGGGGTCACCGTGGAGCTGTTTTTT. This encodes CASSSGQGVTVELFF. The chain links TRBV7-9 to TRBJ2-2, with 11 bases that match TRBD1. The CDR3 is 15 amino acids. Germline loops: CDR1 SEHNR, CDR2 FQNEAQ (reference sequence).

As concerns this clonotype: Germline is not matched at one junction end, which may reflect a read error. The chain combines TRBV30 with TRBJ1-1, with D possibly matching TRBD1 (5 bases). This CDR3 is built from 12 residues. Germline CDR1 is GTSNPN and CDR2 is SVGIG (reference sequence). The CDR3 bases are TGTGCCTGCAGTGTCCGGGGGTCTGAAGCTTTCTTT. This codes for CACSVRGSEAFF.

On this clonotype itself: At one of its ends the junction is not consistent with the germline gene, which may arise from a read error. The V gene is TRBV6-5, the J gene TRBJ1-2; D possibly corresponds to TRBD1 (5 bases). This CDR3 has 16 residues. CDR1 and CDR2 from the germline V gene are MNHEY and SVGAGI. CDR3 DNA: TGTGCCAGCAGCTACTCAGTAGGGGTTGGGGAATATGGCTACACCTTC. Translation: CASSYSVGVGEYGYTF.

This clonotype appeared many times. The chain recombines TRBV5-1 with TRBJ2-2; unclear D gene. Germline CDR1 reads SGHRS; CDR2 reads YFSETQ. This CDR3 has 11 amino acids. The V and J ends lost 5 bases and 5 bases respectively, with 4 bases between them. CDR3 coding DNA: TGCGCCAGCAGTGGGACCGGGGAGCTGTTTTTT. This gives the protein CASSGTGELFF.

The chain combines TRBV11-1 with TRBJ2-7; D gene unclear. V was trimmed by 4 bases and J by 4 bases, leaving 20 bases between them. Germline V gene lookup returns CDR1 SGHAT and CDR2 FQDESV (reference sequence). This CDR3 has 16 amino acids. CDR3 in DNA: TGTGCCAGCAGCTACCTCTCTTACGGAACTGCATACGAGCAGTACTTC. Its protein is CASSYLSYGTAYEQYF.

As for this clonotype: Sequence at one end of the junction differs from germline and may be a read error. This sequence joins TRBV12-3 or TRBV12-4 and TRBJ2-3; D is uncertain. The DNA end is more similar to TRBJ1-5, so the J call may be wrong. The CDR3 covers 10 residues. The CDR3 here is CTSSEYMQHF. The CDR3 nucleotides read TGTACCAGCAGTGAATATATGCAGCATTTT.

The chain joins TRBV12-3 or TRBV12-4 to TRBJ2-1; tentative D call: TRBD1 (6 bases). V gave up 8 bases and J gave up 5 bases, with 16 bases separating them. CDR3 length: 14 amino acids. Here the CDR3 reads CASAVRGNHNEQFF. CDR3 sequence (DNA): TGTGCCAGCGCGGTTAGGGGGAATCACAATGAGCAGTTCTTC.

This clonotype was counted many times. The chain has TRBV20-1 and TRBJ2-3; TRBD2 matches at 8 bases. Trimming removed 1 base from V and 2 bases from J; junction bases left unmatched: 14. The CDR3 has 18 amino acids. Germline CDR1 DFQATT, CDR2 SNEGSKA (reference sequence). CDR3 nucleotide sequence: TGCAGTGCTAGAGGGGACCGCGCGGTAGCGGGACCCACAGATACGCAGTATTTT. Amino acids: CSARGDRAVAGPTDTQYF.

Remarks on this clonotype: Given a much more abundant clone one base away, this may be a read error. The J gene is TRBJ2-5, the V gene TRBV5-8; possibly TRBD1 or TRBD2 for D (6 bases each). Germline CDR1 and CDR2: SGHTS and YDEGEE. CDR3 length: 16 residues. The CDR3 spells CARSLVTAGGWETQYF. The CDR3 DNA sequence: TGTGCCAGAAGCTTGGTTACGGCCGGGGGCTGGGAGACCCAGTACTTC.

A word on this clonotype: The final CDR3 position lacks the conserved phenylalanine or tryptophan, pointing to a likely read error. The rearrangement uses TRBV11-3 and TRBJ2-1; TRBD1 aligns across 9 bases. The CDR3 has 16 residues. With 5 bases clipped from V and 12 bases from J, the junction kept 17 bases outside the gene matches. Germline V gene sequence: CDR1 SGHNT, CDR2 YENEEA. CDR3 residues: CASSLGDRVNTGTQFI. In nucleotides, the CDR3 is TGTGCCAGCAGCCTAGGGGACAGGGTGAATACGGGCACGCAGTTCATC.

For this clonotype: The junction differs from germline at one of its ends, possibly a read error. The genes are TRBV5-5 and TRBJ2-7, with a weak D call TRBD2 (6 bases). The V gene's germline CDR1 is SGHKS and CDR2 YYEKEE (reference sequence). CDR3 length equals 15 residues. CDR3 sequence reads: CANSPLRGIPYEQYF. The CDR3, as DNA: TGTGCCAACAGCCCATTACGGGGGATCCCCTACGAGCAGTACTTC.

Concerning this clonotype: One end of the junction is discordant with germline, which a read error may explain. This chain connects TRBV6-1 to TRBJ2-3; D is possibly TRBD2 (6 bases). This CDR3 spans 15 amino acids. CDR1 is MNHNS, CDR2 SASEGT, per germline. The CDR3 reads CTSFSLLAGADTQYF. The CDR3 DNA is TGTACCAGCTTCTCGTTACTAGCAGGAGCAGATACGCAGTATTTT.

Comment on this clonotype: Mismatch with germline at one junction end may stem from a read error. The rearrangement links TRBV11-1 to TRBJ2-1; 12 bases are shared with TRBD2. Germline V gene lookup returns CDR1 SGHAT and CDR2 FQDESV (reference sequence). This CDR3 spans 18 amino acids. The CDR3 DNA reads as TGTGCCAGTAGCTCAGAATCGAGGACTAGCGGGAATGGTAAAGAGCAGTTCTTC. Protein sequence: CASSSESRTSGNGKEQFF.

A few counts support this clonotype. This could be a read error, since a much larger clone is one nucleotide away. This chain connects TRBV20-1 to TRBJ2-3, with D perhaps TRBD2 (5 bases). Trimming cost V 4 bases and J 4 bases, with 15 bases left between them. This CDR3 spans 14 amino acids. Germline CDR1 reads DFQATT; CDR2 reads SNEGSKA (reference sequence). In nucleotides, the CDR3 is TGCAGTGCTATGGACCGGACGAGGGCAGATACGCAGTATTTT. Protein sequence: CSAMDRTRADTQYF.